These 3 T cell receptor beta chains were all obtained from the same sample, sequenced in a study of blood T cells in healthy people across ages. Alongside a J-beta primer mix, a sample-barcoded 5' primer served in a second PCR lasting roughly 6 to 11 cycles. TCRdb processed the 5' RACE reads anew with MiXCR; each CDR3 protein has one entry. This sample has about 1,400,000 distinct CDR3 sequences, with almost 60% found just once. Sequenced material: blood. The receptors here all came from a man aged 18 to 35 in good health.

Only one count was recorded for this clonotype. The chain couples TRBV7-6 to TRBJ2-7; TRBD2 might be the D (6 bases). There are 15 residues in the CDR3. Trimming left V 0 bases short and J 0 bases short, with 9 bases between. Germline V gene lookup returns CDR1 SGHVS and CDR2 FNYEAQ. The CDR3: CASSLADGSSYEQYF. The CDR3 nucleotides read TGTGCCAGCAGCTTAGCGGACGGGAGCTCCTACGAGCAGTACTTC.

The chain has TRBV7-9 and TRBJ2-5; the D is unclear. V was shortened by 6 bases and J by 4 bases, with 9 bases between the two germline ends. The germline V gene has CDR1 SEHNR and CDR2 FQNEAQ (reference sequence). There are 12 residues in the CDR3. CDR3 sequence: CASRFVGETQYF. The CDR3 bases are TGTGCCAGCAGGTTTGTCGGAGAGACCCAGTACTTC.

The rearrangement uses TRBV11-2 and TRBJ2-2, with D perhaps given as TRBD1 or TRBD2 (7 bases each). V was shortened by 5 bases and J by 3 bases, with 22 bases between the two germline ends. CDR3 length equals 18 residues. Germline V gives CDR1 SGHAT, CDR2 FQNNGV. Here the CDR3 DNA reads TGTGCCAGCAGCGCGGGGGCCGTCGGACAGGAGGACACCGGGGAGCTGTTTTTT. Translation: CASSAGAVGQEDTGELFF.